These 12 T cell receptor beta chains share one sample of origin, sequenced in a study of T cells after yellow fever vaccination. TCRdb independently ran MiXCR on the 5' RACE reads; one entry per CDR3 protein. Here the sample spans around 530,000 distinct CDR3 sequences, roughly a sixth being singletons. The material was PBMCs, obtained about 5 days after the first yellow fever vaccination. These receptors all stem from a young man who received the YFV17D yellow fever vaccine.

This clonotype has a handful of counts. V and J are TRBV27 and TRBJ2-2, with 7 bases lining up with TRBD1. Germline V gene lookup returns CDR1 MNHEY and CDR2 SMNVEV (reference sequence). This CDR3 has 17 amino acids. Trimming took 7 bases from V and 2 from J; bases not matched to a gene: 13. In DNA, the CDR3 is TGTGCCAGCACTCTAACATCAGGGGGAGTAAACACCGGGGAGCTGTTTTTT. This codes for CASTLTSGGVNTGELFF.

This clonotype has just a few counts. The V and J genes are TRBV15 and TRBJ1-3; D unclear. V was clipped by 4 bases and J by 0 bases, with 10 bases between them. CDR1 LNHNV and CDR2 YYDKDF come from the germline V gene (reference sequence). This CDR3 is built from 15 residues. As DNA, the CDR3 is TGTGCCACCAGCACCCGGGGTATCTCTGGAAACACCATATATTTT. Amino acid sequence: CATSTRGISGNTIYF.

This clonotype appeared a few times. This chain joins TRBV30 and TRBJ1-1, with D unclear. In germline, CDR1 is GTSNPN, CDR2 SVGIG (reference sequence). The CDR3 is made up of 13 amino acids. Trimming took 2 bases from V and 2 from J, leaving 9 bases between them. The CDR3 reads CAWSYAENTEAFF. CDR3 nucleotide sequence: TGTGCCTGGAGTTACGCGGAAAACACTGAAGCTTTCTTT.

The chain links TRBV2 to TRBJ2-7, with TRBD1 as a possible D gene (5 bases). CDR1 SNHLY and CDR2 FYNNEI come from the germline V gene. This CDR3 is built from 14 residues. Trimming left V 5 bases short and J 0 bases short, with 11 bases between. Written as DNA, the CDR3 is TGTGCCAGCAGTCCTAGACAGAGCTCCTACGAGCAGTACGTC. Residues: CASSPRQSSYEQYV.

The chain recombines TRBV30 with TRBJ2-7, with 7 bases that match TRBD2. V shed 4 bases and J 6 bases; nucleotides not matched to a gene: 6. The CDR3 extends over 12 amino acids. Per the germline V gene, CDR1 is GTSNPN and CDR2 is SVGIG (reference sequence). The CDR3 bases are TGTGCCTGGACCTTATGGGGGGGCGAGCAGTACTTC. Translation: CAWTLWGGEQYF.

This clonotype was found a few times. The chain recombines TRBV20-1 with TRBJ2-2; 8 bases agree with TRBD2. This CDR3 spans 14 amino acids. J gave up 4 bases and V 1 base, and 2 bases lay outside the gene matches. Germline CDR1 and CDR2: DFQATT and SNEGSKA (reference sequence). The CDR3, as DNA: TGCAGTGCTAGAGCCGCGGGGGGCACCGGGGAGCTGTTTTTT. It specifies CSARAAGGTGELFF.

The genes are TRBV5-1 and TRBJ2-6; D not certain. Trimming shortened V by 5 bases and J by 0 bases, and 9 bases separated the two germline ends. Germline CDR1 and CDR2: SGHRS and YFSETQ. CDR3 length equals 15 residues. In DNA form, the CDR3 reads TGCGCCAGCAGGGGCACGAACTCTGGGGCCAACGTCCTGACTTTC. It translates to CASRGTNSGANVLTF.

This clonotype was detected only a few times. This chain connects TRBV6-1 to TRBJ2-5; no clear D. Deletions cut 5 bases from V and 2 bases from J, with 9 bases between. The CDR3 contains 13 residues. Germline values: CDR1 MNHNS, CDR2 SASEGT. The chain's CDR3 is CASSRSEQETQYF. DNA for the CDR3: TGTGCCAGCAGTAGGAGCGAACAAGAGACCCAGTACTTC.

This clonotype was detected a few times. This sequence joins TRBV4-3 and TRBJ1-2; D ambiguous. Trimming took 4 bases from V and 5 from J, leaving 23 bases between them. This CDR3 region has 17 residues. Germline V lookup: CDR1 LGHNA, CDR2 YSLEER. CDR3 residues: CASSLSIKDWEFYGYTF. The DNA of the CDR3 is TGCGCCAGCAGCCTCAGCATCAAGGACTGGGAGTTTTATGGCTACACCTTC.

The V gene is TRBV20-1, the J gene TRBJ2-1; TRBD2 agrees at 8 bases. Germline trimming cut 1 base from V and 3 bases from J; bases unmatched to any gene: 5. The CDR3 sequence is 15 residues long. Germline CDR1 is DFQATT and CDR2 is SNEGSKA (reference sequence). The DNA for the CDR3 is TGCAGTGCTAGAGTCCGGGGGGGGGTCTACAATGAGCAGTTCTTC. Amino acid sequence: CSARVRGGVYNEQFF.

This clonotype came up a few times. The chain couples TRBV6-5 to TRBJ2-7, with D possibly being TRBD1 (5 bases). The CDR3 consists of 16 residues. Trimming cost V 4 bases and J 4 bases, with 20 bases left between them. Germline V CDR1 and CDR2: MNHEY, SVGAGI. As DNA, the CDR3 is TGTGCCAGCAGTTTAGGGGATGGGTCATCTCTTTACGAGCAGTACGTC. This codes for CASSLGDGSSLYEQYV.

This clonotype was seen only a few times. V gene TRBV6-5 combines with J gene TRBJ1-6; D gene ambiguous. Germline values: CDR1 MNHEY, CDR2 SVGAGI. The CDR3 is made up of 18 amino acids. Trimming shortened V by 4 bases and J by 0 bases, and 16 bases separated the two germline ends. The CDR3 coding sequence is TGTGCCAGCAGTTCAATAGGTGAACCAAGCTCCTATAATTCACCCCTCCACTTT. Translating gives CASSSIGEPSSYNSPLHF.